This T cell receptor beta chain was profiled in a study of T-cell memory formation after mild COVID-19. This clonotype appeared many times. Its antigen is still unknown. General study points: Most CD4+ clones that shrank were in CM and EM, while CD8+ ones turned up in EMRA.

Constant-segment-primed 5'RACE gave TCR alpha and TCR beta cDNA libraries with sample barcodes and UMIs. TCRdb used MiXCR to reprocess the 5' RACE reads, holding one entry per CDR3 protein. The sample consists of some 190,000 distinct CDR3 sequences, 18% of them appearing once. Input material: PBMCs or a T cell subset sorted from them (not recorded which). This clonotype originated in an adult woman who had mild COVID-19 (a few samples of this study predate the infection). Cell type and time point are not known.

The CDR3 sequence: CASSRRGLYSNQPQHF. CDR3 bases: TGTGCCAGCAGCCGCCGGGGACTCTATAGCAATCAGCCCCAGCATTTT. The chain combines TRBV27 with TRBJ1-5, with TRBD1 as a possible D gene (5 bases). CDR3 size: 16 residues. V was clipped by 6 bases and J by 0 bases, with 15 bases between them. Germline loops: CDR1 MNHEY, CDR2 SMNVEV (reference sequence).